The source of this T cell receptor beta chain is a study of blood T cell repertoires in COVID-19. Study background: Italy, Spain and the United States were the sources of the convalescent and acute COVID-19 samples. T cells, B-cell-depleted T cells, or PBMCs provided the cDNA or gDNA that served as material.

TCRdb's copy holds only in-frame clones and misses some; the assay was immunoSEQ multiplex PCR. Among about 36,000 clones listed, just under 85% were seen once. CDR3 length equals 16 residues. Germline CDR1 reads SGDLS; CDR2 reads YYNGEE. The junction had 6 bases not matched to a gene; V was cut back by 2 bases and J by 3 bases. This chain joins TRBV9 and TRBJ1-4; 8 nucleotides match TRBD1. Specimen: peripheral blood. The sequence derives from a human donor in a cohort sampled during active COVID-19. DNA for the CDR3: TGTGCCAGCAGCGTGGGGACAGGTGAATCTAATGAAAAACTGTTTTTT. This sequence encodes CASSVGTGESNEKLFF.